This T cell receptor (beta chain) was recovered during a study of OX40 agonist ivuxolimab in advanced cancers. This clone was seen only a few times. V shed 4 bases and J shed 2 bases, with 9 bases lying between them. Per germline, CDR1 SQVTM and CDR2 ANQGSEA. This CDR3 contains 12 residues. Assay: immunoSEQ multiplex PCR; the TCRdb copy retains only in-frame clones and omits some. This sample has fewer than 90,000 clones, with approximately 90% found just once. The TCR originated in an adult with an advanced solid tumor such as melanoma, head and neck, liver or kidney cancer. The chain employs TRBV29-1 and TRBJ2-7; TRBD2 might be the D (5 bases). The specimen was CD4+ or CD8+ T cells sorted from blood, collected in a trial of the OX40 agonist ivuxolimab. CDR3 residues: CSVGSGPYEQYF. CDR3 bases: TGCAGCGTTGGAAGCGGACCCTACGAGCAGTACTTC.